The clone carrying this TCR beta chain was seen a handful of times. The antigen is unknown. TCRdb reprocessed the 5' RACE reads via MiXCR and lists one record per CDR3 protein. The profile shows roughly 600,000 distinct CDR3 sequences, roughly 18% of them singletons. The CDR3 has 14 residues. The ends lost 4 bases at V and 6 bases at J; junction bases unmatched: 9. The germline V gene encodes CDR1 SGHRS and CDR2 YFSETQ. This sample was included in a study of T-cell memory formation after mild COVID-19. General study points: Among contracting clones, CD4+ were mainly CM/EM and CD8+ enriched in EMRA.

Material: PBMCs or a T cell subset sorted from them (not recorded which). The source is an adult woman who had mild COVID-19 (a few samples of this study predate the infection). Cell type and time point are not known. The genes are TRBV5-1 and TRBJ2-7; 8 bases line up with TRBD1. The CDR3 here is CASSLGPQGGEQYF. CDR3 bases: TGCGCCAGCAGCCTGGGACCACAGGGGGGCGAGCAGTACTTC. Filled out from reference TRBV5-1 and TRBJ2-7, the complete variable domain reads KAGVTQTPRYLIKTRGQQVTLSCSPISGHRSVSWYQQTPGQGLQFLFEYFSETQRNKGNFPGRFSGRQFSNSRSEMNVSTLELGDSALYLCASSLGPQGGEQYFGPGTRLTVT.